These 27 T cell receptor beta chains came from one sample sequenced in a study of long-term antiretroviral therapy in people with HIV. Survey-level resolution applied to immunoSEQ assay v3.0. Assay used: immunoSEQ multiplex PCR; TCRdb lists only in-frame clones, some missing. The data hold tens of thousands of clones, with approximately 85% observed a single time. This sample comprised unsorted PBMCs, obtained 0.8 years before starting antiretroviral therapy. Every receptor here comes from a man between 18 and 29 years old with HIV.

The J gene is TRBJ2-5, the V gene TRBV9, with D tentatively TRBD2 (7 bases). CDR3 length equals 13 residues. Germline assignment: CDR1 SGDLS and CDR2 YYNGEE. Deletions cut 1 base from V and 5 bases from J, with 9 bases between. The CDR3 sequence is CASSVWGGETQYF. CDR3 nucleotide sequence: TGTGCCAGCAGCGTATGGGGGGGCGAGACCCAGTACTTC.

The count of this clone is one. The rearrangement uses TRBV19 and TRBJ2-7; tentatively, D is TRBD1 or TRBD2 (5 bases each). Germline V lookup: CDR1 LNHDA, CDR2 SQIVND (reference sequence). This CDR3 has 14 residues. The ends were cut back, 7 bases at V and 7 bases at J, with 20 bases in the middle. The CDR3 loop is CASTPPGTDREQYF. CDR3 bases: TGTGCCAGTACCCCACCTGGGACGGATCGTGAGCAGTACTTC.

Points on this clone: Mismatch with germline at one junction end may stem from a read error. The chain recombines TRBV29-1 with TRBJ1-1, with D hard to call. CDR3 length: 12 residues. The germline V gene encodes CDR1 SQVTM and CDR2 ANQGSEA. CDR3 sequence: CSVEDPGKDGIF. The CDR3 DNA is TGCAGCGTTGAAGATCCAGGAAAAGATGGGATCTTT.

This clone appeared a few times. The gene calls are TRBV7-3 and TRBJ2-1; D uncertain. V was cut by 2 bases and J by 5 bases, with 7 bases left in between. This CDR3 is 13 amino acids long. Germline assignment: CDR1 SGHTA and CDR2 FQGTGA. The chain's CDR3 is CASSLGVDNEQFF. The CDR3, as DNA: TGTGCCAGCAGCTTAGGGGTGGACAATGAGCAGTTCTTC.

This clone was seen just once. J is TRBJ2-1 and V is TRBV27; D unresolved. The CDR3 has 11 residues. Germline CDR1 MNHEY, CDR2 SMNVEV (reference sequence). With 3 bases removed from V and 7 bases from J, the gap between germline ends came to 4 bases. DNA for the CDR3: TGTGCCAGCAGTTTCTTAAATGAGCAGTTCTTC. This codes for CASSFLNEQFF.

Only one count was recorded for this clone. This chain's CDR3 is CASSNYRGRTEAFF. CDR3 sequence (DNA): TGTGCCAGCAGTAACTACAGGGGGCGTACTGAAGCTTTCTTT. The chain joins TRBV6-6 to TRBJ1-1; TRBD1 matches 9 bases. J was trimmed by 5 bases and V by 5 bases; bases with no gene match: 6. This CDR3 is 14 amino acids long. Germline V gives CDR1 MNHNY, CDR2 SVGAGI (reference sequence).

The J gene is TRBJ2-2, the V gene TRBV5-1, with 9 bases aligning to TRBD2. The V and J ends lost 3 bases and 5 bases, in that order; junction bases with no gene match: 5. Looked up from germline, CDR1 is SGHRS and CDR2 is YFSETQ. The CDR3 contains 15 residues. The CDR3 loop is CASSSGLAGTGELFF. Written as DNA, the CDR3 is TGCGCCAGCAGCTCGGGACTAGCCGGAACCGGGGAGCTGTTTTTT.

This rearrangement joins TRBV18 to TRBJ2-3; no reliable D call. From germline, CDR1 is KGHSH and CDR2 LQKENI. V was clipped by 1 base and J by 5 bases, with 13 bases between them. CDR3 length: 15 amino acids. For the CDR3, the DNA is TGTGCCAGCTCACCACAGCAGAAACTGGGAGATACGCAGTATTTT. Residues: CASSPQQKLGDTQYF.

This clone was detected a few times. The J gene is TRBJ2-1, the V gene TRBV7-3, with D possibly TRBD2 on 5 matching bases. The CDR3 has 15 residues. From germline, CDR1 is SGHTA and CDR2 FQGTGA. The ends were cut back, 8 bases at V and 6 bases at J, with 20 bases in the middle. CDR3: CASLKRHSPSNEQFF. DNA of the CDR3: TGTGCCAGCTTAAAGCGGCATAGCCCCAGCAATGAGCAGTTCTTC.

V gene TRBV27 combines with J gene TRBJ1-1; no firm D call. Germline V gene sequence: CDR1 MNHEY, CDR2 SMNVEV (reference sequence). CDR3 length: 14 amino acids. V lost 0 bases, J lost 3 bases, and 8 bases lay in between. CDR3 amino acids: CASSLSAGYTEAFF. CDR3 in DNA: TGTGCCAGCAGTTTATCTGCGGGGTACACTGAAGCTTTCTTT.

J is TRBJ1-4 and V is TRBV18; 8 bases are a match to TRBD1. The CDR3 covers 16 residues. With V trimmed by 3 bases and J by 3 bases, 6 bases remained unmatched. The germline CDR1 and CDR2 sequences are KGHSH and LQKENI. CDR3 coding DNA: TGTGCCAGCTCACCCGGACAGGGAGAGGCTAATGAAAAACTGTTTTTT. It encodes CASSPGQGEANEKLFF. The variable domain in full, with the rest retrieved from reference TRBV18 and TRBJ1-4, is NAGVMQNPRHLVRRRGQEARLRCSPMKGHSHVYWYRQLPEEGLKFMVYLQKENIIDESGMPKERFSAEFPKEGPSILRIQQVVRGDSAAYFCASSPGQGEANEKLFFGSGTQLSVL.

The gene calls are TRBV6-1 and TRBJ2-2; 8 positions agree with TRBD1. CDR3 length: 15 amino acids. The V and J ends lost 3 bases and 0 bases, in that order; junction bases with no gene match: 0. CDR1 and CDR2 from the germline V gene are MNHNS and SASEGT. CDR3 amino acids: CASSDRGPNTGELFF. The CDR3, as DNA: TGTGCCAGCAGTGACAGGGGGCCGAACACCGGGGAGCTGTTTTTT.

This rearrangement joins TRBV9 to TRBJ1-3; D not resolved. Germline CDR1 and CDR2: SGDLS and YYNGEE. This CDR3 region has 12 residues. V was clipped by 4 bases and J by 3 bases, with 5 bases between them. CDR3 region: CASSWDGNTIYF. For the CDR3, the DNA is TGTGCCAGCAGCTGGGATGGAAACACCATATATTTT. Supplemented by reference TRBV9 and TRBJ1-3, the full variable domain reads DSGVTQTPKHLITATGQRVTLRCSPRSGDLSVYWYQQSLDQGLQFLIQYYNGEERAKGNILERFSAQQFPDLHSELNLSSLELGDSALYFCASSWDGNTIYFGEGSWLTVV.

V gene TRBV19 combines with J gene TRBJ2-1; D may be TRBD2 (6 bases). This CDR3 spans 16 amino acids. From germline, CDR1 is LNHDA and CDR2 SQIVND (reference sequence). V lost 5 bases and J lost 4, with 18 bases in between. The CDR3 protein is CASSPQGGITYNEQFF. The CDR3 DNA sequence: TGTGCCAGTAGTCCCCAGGGAGGAATTACATACAATGAGCAGTTCTTC.

The chain links TRBV4-3 to TRBJ1-6, with TRBD1 matching 10 bases. CDR1 LGHNA and CDR2 YSLEER come from the germline V gene. V was clipped by 1 base and J by 8 bases; unmatched bases: 2. The CDR3 spans 15 residues. Here the CDR3 reads CASSQVGTGDSPLHF. The CDR3 nucleotides are TGCGCCAGCAGCCAAGTCGGGACAGGGGATTCACCCCTCCACTTT.

The rearrangement links TRBV19 to TRBJ1-1, with D hard to call. Looked up from germline, CDR1 is LNHDA and CDR2 is SQIVND (reference sequence). There are 14 residues in the CDR3. V gave up 5 bases and J gave up 0 bases, with 10 bases separating them. The CDR3 region has the DNA TGTGCCAGTAGTTCCCGGGCGGTGAACACTGAAGCTTTCTTT. It yields the protein CASSSRAVNTEAFF.

The chain couples TRBV12-5 to TRBJ1-2; TRBD1 might be the D (6 bases). This CDR3 spans 17 amino acids. V dropped 4 bases and J dropped 1 base, with 19 bases sitting between them. CDR1 and CDR2 from the germline V gene are LGHNT and FRNRAP. The CDR3 reads CASGSYRPQGSNYGYTF. The DNA of the CDR3 is TGTGCTAGTGGTTCATACCGCCCACAGGGTAGTAACTATGGCTACACCTTC.

The rearrangement uses TRBV7-8 and TRBJ2-7; D unclear. The CDR3 loop spans 12 amino acids. Looked up from germline, CDR1 is SGHVS and CDR2 is FQNEAQ. V was clipped by 6 bases and J by 6 bases, with 12 bases between them. CDR3 protein: CASRLPPAEQYF. CDR3 DNA sequence: TGTGCCAGCAGACTGCCCCCCGCCGAGCAGTACTTC.

The CDR3 sequence is CASSPLAGDDTGELFF. CDR3 nucleotides: TGTGCCAGCTCACCCCTAGCGGGAGACGACACCGGGGAGCTGTTTTTT. The V call is TRBV18, the J call TRBJ2-2, with 10 bases aligning to TRBD2. J gave up 3 bases and V 3 bases, and 4 bases lay outside the gene matches. The CDR3 is made up of 16 amino acids. Germline CDR1 and CDR2: KGHSH and LQKENI.

The chain carries TRBV7-6 and TRBJ2-7; D remains ambiguous. Trimming pared 2 bases from V and 5 bases from J, leaving 10 bases between. Per the germline V gene, CDR1 is SGHVS and CDR2 is FNYEAQ. CDR3 length equals 13 residues. This CDR3 reads CASSLKRFDEQYF. The CDR3 nucleotides read TGTGCCAGCAGCTTAAAGAGGTTTGACGAGCAGTACTTC.

The rearrangement joins TRBV5-8 to TRBJ2-5, with 7 bases fitting TRBD1. The CDR3 loop spans 12 amino acids. Germline V gives CDR1 SGHTS, CDR2 YDEGEE. The V segment lost 7 bases and the J segment 3 bases; nucleotides outside the gene matches: 3. The CDR3 bases are TGTGCCAGCGGAACAGGGGAAGAGACCCAGTACTTC. Its protein product is CASGTGEETQYF.

The CDR3 nucleotides read TGTGCCTGGAATAGGGCAACTAATGAAAAACTGTTTTTT. This encodes CAWNRATNEKLFF. The chain couples TRBV30 to TRBJ1-4; D is unclear. The CDR3 extends over 13 amino acids. In germline, CDR1 is GTSNPN, CDR2 SVGIG (reference sequence). V was shortened by 4 bases and J by 0 bases, with 6 bases between the two germline ends.

The chain links TRBV12-5 to TRBJ2-3; no reliable D call. This CDR3 contains 13 residues. The V gene lost 5 bases and the J gene lost 4 bases, with 10 bases spanning the gap. Germline V gene data show CDR1 as LGHNT and CDR2 as FRNRAP. The CDR3 sequence: CASGKPNADTQYF. DNA of the CDR3: TGTGCTAGTGGTAAGCCAAACGCAGATACGCAGTATTTT.

The rearrangement uses TRBV18 and TRBJ1-5; D not resolved. This CDR3 has 12 amino acids. Germline-derived CDR1 and CDR2 are KGHSH and LQKENI. The V end was cut by 3 bases, the J end by 9 bases, with 9 bases between. CDR3 loop: CASSPPEGPQHF. DNA for the CDR3: TGTGCCAGCTCACCCCCCGAAGGGCCCCAGCATTTT.

Here the CDR3 DNA reads TGTGCCAGCAGTTACTCGCCCGGATCCACTGAAGCTTTCTTT. Its translation: CASSYSPGSTEAFF. V gene TRBV6-6 combines with J gene TRBJ1-1; D gene uncertain. The CDR3 contains 14 residues. Trimming took 0 bases from V and 4 from J, leaving 9 bases between them. Per the germline V gene, CDR1 is MNHNY and CDR2 is SVGAGI (reference sequence).

The V and J genes are TRBV27 and TRBJ2-1; 14 bases fit TRBD2. Trimming cost V 8 bases and J 9 bases; bases outside gene matches: 15. The CDR3 length is 17 residues. Germline V gene sequence: CDR1 MNHEY, CDR2 SMNVEV (reference sequence). The CDR3 nucleotides are TGTGCCAGCTGTGGAACTCCGGGACTAGCGGGAGAATGTGAGCAGTTCTTC. Translated, it gives CASCGTPGLAGECEQFF.

V and J are TRBV5-6 and TRBJ1-3; D uncertain. Germline V gene sequence: CDR1 SGHDT, CDR2 YYEEEE. V gave up 0 bases and J gave up 0 bases, with 1 base separating them. CDR3 length: 13 residues. In DNA form, the CDR3 reads TGTGCCAGCAGCTTGGCCTCTGGAAACACCATATATTTT. Protein sequence: CASSLASGNTIYF.